This T cell receptor beta chain was profiled in a study of shared clonotypes between healthy human individuals. Study-level background: CD4 naive and CD4 memory each took three plates per donor, while CD8 naive took two and CD8 memory one.

TCRdb's copy holds only in-frame clones and misses some; the assay was immunoSEQ multiplex PCR. Of about 2.1 million clones listed, 90% to 95% are singletons. Concerning this clone: What it recognizes is unknown.

V was cut by 2 bases and J by 2 bases, with 14 bases left in between. The CDR3 is made up of 16 amino acids. From germline, CDR1 is LGHNA and CDR2 YSLEER. Whole-study results and caveats: An expected dependence of interdonor clonotype sharing on sequencing depth was noted. For naive CD4 cells, 4% to 6% of clonotypes were shared across a handful of donors.

Naive CD8 cells comprised CD45RO-negative, CCR7-positively selected cells, excluding terminally differentiated effector memory CD45RA+ cells. The sample taken for sequencing was naive CD8+ T cells from PBMCs. The origin of this receptor is a young man in good health. Some clones in this sample may be carry-over from other donors' samples. This chain uses TRBV4-3 with TRBJ2-3; perhaps TRBD1 as D (6 bases). The CDR3, as DNA: TGCGCCAGCAGCCAAACCTTACAGGGCTCCACAGATACGCAGTATTTT. Its translation: CASSQTLQGSTDTQYF.